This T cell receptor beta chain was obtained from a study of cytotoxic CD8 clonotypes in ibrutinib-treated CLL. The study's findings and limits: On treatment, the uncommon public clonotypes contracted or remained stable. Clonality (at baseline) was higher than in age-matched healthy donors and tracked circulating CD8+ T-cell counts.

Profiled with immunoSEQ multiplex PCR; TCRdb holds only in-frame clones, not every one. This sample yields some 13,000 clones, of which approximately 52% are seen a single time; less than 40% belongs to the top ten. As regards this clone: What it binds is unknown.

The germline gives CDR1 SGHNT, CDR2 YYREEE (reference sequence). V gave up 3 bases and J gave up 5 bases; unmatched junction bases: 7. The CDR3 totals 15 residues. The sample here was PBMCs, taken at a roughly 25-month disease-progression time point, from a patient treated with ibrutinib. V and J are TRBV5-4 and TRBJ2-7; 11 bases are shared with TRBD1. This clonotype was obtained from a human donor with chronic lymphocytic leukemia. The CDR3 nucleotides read TGTGCCAGCAGCTCGCCGGGACAGGGGGTCCACGAGCAGTACTTC. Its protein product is CASSSPGQGVHEQYF. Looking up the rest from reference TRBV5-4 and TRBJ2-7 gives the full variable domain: ETGVTQSPTHLIKTRGQQVTLRCSSQSGHNTVSWYQQALGQGPQFIFQYYREEENGRGNFPPRFSGLQFPNYSSELNVNALELDDSALYLCASSSPGQGVHEQYFGPGTRLTVT.